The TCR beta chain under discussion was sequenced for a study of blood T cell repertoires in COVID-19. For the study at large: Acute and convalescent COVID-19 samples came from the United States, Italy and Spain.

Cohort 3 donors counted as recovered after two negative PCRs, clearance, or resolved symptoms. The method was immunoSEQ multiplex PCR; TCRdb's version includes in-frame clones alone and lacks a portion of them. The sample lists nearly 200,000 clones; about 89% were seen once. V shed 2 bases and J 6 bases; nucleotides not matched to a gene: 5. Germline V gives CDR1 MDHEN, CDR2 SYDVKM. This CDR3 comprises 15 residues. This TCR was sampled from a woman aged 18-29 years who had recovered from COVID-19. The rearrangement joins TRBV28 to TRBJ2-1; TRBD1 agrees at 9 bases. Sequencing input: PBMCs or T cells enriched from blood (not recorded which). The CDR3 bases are TGTGCCAGCAGTTTACCGGGACAGGGTTCCAATGAGCAGTTCTTC. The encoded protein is CASSLPGQGSNEQFF.